Shown below are 24 T cell receptor beta chains from a single sample sequenced in a study of human T cells and chemical hapten exposure. MiXCR was run by TCRdb on the RACE reads, yielding one entry per CDR3 protein. The data show 150,000 to 200,000 distinct CDR3 sequences, with around a quarter seen just once and roughly 2% held by the top ten. Time point meaning: patch test 3, about 24 weeks after DPC sensitization. The treatment: therapeutic diphenylcyclopropenone sensitization with weekly scalp DPC. The sample was whole blood, taken in connection with sensitization to the hapten diphenylcyclopropenone (DPC). These TCRs come from a woman between 18 and 29 years old with alopecia areata. Some clones in this sample may be carry-over from other donors' samples.

The genes are TRBV12-3 or TRBV12-4 and TRBJ2-1; 8 nucleotides agree with TRBD2. The trim removed 5 bases at V and 3 bases at J, leaving 6 bases unmatched. The CDR3 contains 15 residues. CDR3 sequence reads: CASSPGRVGYNEQFF. The CDR3 DNA reads as TGTGCCAGCAGTCCCGGGAGGGTGGGCTACAATGAGCAGTTCTTC.

This clonotype was seen a handful of times. The chain is built from TRBV18 and TRBJ2-5, with 13 bases aligning to TRBD2. V shed 6 bases and J 2 bases; nucleotides not matched to a gene: 12. The CDR3 has 18 amino acids. Germline CDR1 reads KGHSH; CDR2 reads LQKENI. The CDR3 region is CASSPTSGGAAIQETQYF. The CDR3 DNA reads as TGTGCCAGCTCGCCCACTAGCGGGGGGGCGGCGATTCAAGAGACCCAGTACTTC. Variable domain in full (rest from reference TRBV18 and TRBJ2-5): NAGVMQNPRHLVRRRGQEARLRCSPMKGHSHVYWYRQLPEEGLKFMVYLQKENIIDESGMPKERFSAEFPKEGPSILRIQQVVRGDSAAYFCASSPTSGGAAIQETQYFGPGTRLLVL.

There are a few counts of this clonotype. V is TRBV6-2 or TRBV6-3 and J is TRBJ1-2; no clear D. This CDR3 has 11 amino acids. V was shortened by 0 bases and J by 6 bases, with 2 bases between the two germline ends. Germline V gene data show CDR1 as MNHEY and CDR2 as SVGEGT. CDR3 loop: CASSYSHGYTF. Written as DNA, the CDR3 is TGTGCCAGCAGTTACTCCCATGGCTACACCTTC.

This clonotype was recorded many times. The chain is built from TRBV11-2 and TRBJ1-1; TRBD1 might be the D (6 bases). The CDR3 consists of 14 residues. In germline, CDR1 is SGHAT, CDR2 FQNNGV. V gave up 4 bases and J gave up 5 bases, with 14 bases separating them. The CDR3 here is CASSYGGAGTEAFF. The CDR3 region has the DNA TGTGCCAGCAGCTACGGGGGCGCGGGGACTGAAGCTTTCTTT.

This clonotype was recorded a few times. This chain's CDR3 is CASRGGRTDTQYF. In DNA, the CDR3 is TGTGCCAGCAGAGGAGGGAGAACAGATACGCAGTATTTT. V usage is TRBV27 and J usage is TRBJ2-3; tentative D call: TRBD2 (6 bases). Germline V lookup: CDR1 MNHEY, CDR2 SMNVEV (reference sequence). This CDR3 comprises 13 residues. The ends were cut back, 6 bases at V and 3 bases at J, with 10 bases in the middle.

The chain joins TRBV7-2 to TRBJ2-7; D ambiguous. The CDR3 length is 13 residues. Trimming took 5 bases from V and 5 from J, leaving 13 bases between them. In germline, CDR1 is SGHTA, CDR2 FQGNSA. The CDR3 loop is CASSPTGPNEQYF. Here the CDR3 DNA reads TGTGCCAGCAGCCCCACGGGTCCCAACGAGCAGTACTTC. Supplemented by reference TRBV7-2 and TRBJ2-7, the full variable domain reads GAGVSQSPSNKVTEKGKDVELRCDPISGHTALYWYRQSLGQGLEFLIYFQGNSAPDKSGLPSDRFSAERTGGSVSTLTIQRTQQEDSAVYLCASSPTGPNEQYFGPGTRLTVT.

This chain joins TRBV9 and TRBJ2-7, with D perhaps being TRBD1 or TRBD2 (5 bases each). V lost 0 bases and J 3 bases, leaving 7 bases between the germline ends. CDR1 is SGDLS, CDR2 YYNGEE, per germline. The CDR3 has 13 residues. CDR3 in amino acids: CASSVGDLYEQYF. The CDR3 nucleotides are TGTGCCAGCAGCGTAGGGGACCTCTACGAGCAGTACTTC.

This clonotype has a single count. The chain recombines TRBV7-6 with TRBJ1-1, with 7 bases matching TRBD1. V was pared by 4 bases and J by 4 bases, with 9 bases of the junction left unmatched. Germline loops: CDR1 SGHVS, CDR2 FNYEAQ. The CDR3 has 15 residues. The CDR3 DNA is TGTGCCAGCAGCTCCAAAATGACAGGGAGCACTGAAGCTTTCTTT. Its protein is CASSSKMTGSTEAFF.

CDR3 residues: CASSSRQGYNEQFF. The CDR3 bases are TGTGCCAGCAGCTCCCGACAGGGCTACAATGAGCAGTTCTTC. V gene TRBV11-1 combines with J gene TRBJ2-1, with 7 bases fitting TRBD1. This CDR3 spans 14 amino acids. Trimming at V came to 4 bases and at J to 3 bases, leaving 3 bases not matched to a gene. CDR1 is SGHAT and CDR2 is FQDESV in the germline V gene (reference sequence).

The chain uses TRBV9 and TRBJ1-1; 8 bases are a match to TRBD1. Unmatched junction bases numbered 5, after V lost 3 bases and J lost 4 bases. The CDR3 is made up of 14 amino acids. Germline V CDR1 and CDR2: SGDLS, YYNGEE. The CDR3 here is CASSAETGGTEAFF. The CDR3 DNA reads TGTGCCAGCAGCGCGGAAACAGGGGGCACTGAAGCTTTCTTT.

The chain has TRBV24-1 and TRBJ2-1; 10 positions agree with TRBD1. In germline, CDR1 is KGHDR, CDR2 SFDVKD. V dropped 5 bases and J dropped 4; count of bases not matched to a gene: 7. The CDR3 runs 16 residues. CDR3 region: CATSAGGQGLYNEQFF. The CDR3 nucleotides read TGTGCCACCAGTGCCGGGGGACAGGGGCTATACAATGAGCAGTTCTTC.

The genes are TRBV11-2 and TRBJ2-3; 7 nucleotides line up with TRBD2. The germline gives CDR1 SGHAT, CDR2 FQNNGV. The CDR3 is 15 amino acids. V gave up 4 bases and J gave up 1 base; unmatched junction bases: 5. CDR3 region: CASSSFRGGTDTQYF. The CDR3 DNA follows: TGTGCCAGCAGCTCCTTCCGGGGGGGCACAGATACGCAGTATTTT.

This sequence joins TRBV5-1 and TRBJ1-4; weak D call: TRBD1 (5 bases). The germline V and J ends were trimmed by 4 bases and 0 bases, with 7 bases remaining between them. The V gene's germline CDR1 is SGHRS and CDR2 YFSETQ. This CDR3 has 14 residues. The CDR3 spells CASSRQSTNEKLFF. CDR3 coding DNA: TGCGCCAGCAGCCGACAGTCAACTAATGAAAAACTGTTTTTT.

There are a few counts of this clonotype. CDR3 DNA: TGTGCCAGCGCGGGACAGGGGAACACTGAAGCTTTCTTT. It translates to CASAGQGNTEAFF. The rearrangement joins TRBV2 to TRBJ1-1; TRBD1 matches at 9 bases. Trimming removed 8 bases from V and 1 base from J; junction bases left unmatched: 2. CDR3 length equals 13 residues. Germline CDR1 reads SNHLY; CDR2 reads FYNNEI.

The CDR3 here is CASRQGYEQYF. Written as DNA, the CDR3 is TGTGCCAGCAGACAGGGCTACGAGCAGTACTTC. V is TRBV25-1 and J is TRBJ2-7; D may be TRBD1 (6 bases). Germline loops: CDR1 MGHDK, CDR2 SYGVNS. V lost 6 bases to trimming and J lost 3 bases, with 6 bases between them. The CDR3 length is 11 residues.

This clonotype has just one count. The J gene is TRBJ2-1, the V gene TRBV29-1, with 9 bases fitting TRBD2. CDR1 is SQVTM, CDR2 ANQGSEA, per germline. The ends lost 2 bases at V and 10 bases at J; junction bases unmatched: 12. The length of the CDR3 is 15 residues. CDR3: CSVELVRLAEPEQFF. CDR3 nucleotides: TGCAGCGTTGAACTCGTGAGACTAGCGGAACCGGAGCAGTTCTTC.

This clonotype has a handful of counts. The chain carries TRBV20-1 and TRBJ2-3; D remains ambiguous. The germline CDR1 and CDR2 sequences are DFQATT and SNEGSKA (reference sequence). V shed 1 base and J shed 6 bases, with 11 bases lying between them. The CDR3 spans 13 residues. The CDR3 loop is CSARGHLQDTQYF. The CDR3 nucleotides are TGCAGTGCTAGAGGGCACCTTCAGGATACGCAGTATTTT.

This clonotype was seen only a few times. The V gene is TRBV25-1, the J gene TRBJ1-1, with D possibly matching TRBD1 (5 bases). This CDR3 spans 13 amino acids. Germline-derived CDR1 and CDR2 are MGHDK and SYGVNS. Trimming removed 7 bases at V and 4 bases at J, with 13 bases between. The CDR3 loop reads CASIQGWGTEAFF. The DNA of the CDR3 is TGTGCCAGCATTCAGGGATGGGGCACTGAAGCTTTCTTT.

The sample holds a few counts of this clonotype. The chain uses TRBV25-1 and TRBJ2-7; TRBD1 matches 7 bases. The germline gives CDR1 MGHDK, CDR2 SYGVNS. V lost 7 bases and J lost 6; bases outside the gene matches: 9. This CDR3 is 13 amino acids long. CDR3 sequence reads: CASKHNTGVEQYF. The CDR3 nucleotides are TGTGCCAGCAAACACAACACAGGGGTCGAGCAGTACTTC.

The chain couples TRBV27 to TRBJ1-1; unclear D gene. There are 13 residues in the CDR3. Trimming shortened V by 3 bases and J by 6 bases, and 11 bases separated the two germline ends. CDR1 MNHEY and CDR2 SMNVEV come from the germline V gene (reference sequence). DNA of the CDR3: TGTGCCAGCAGTTTGTTTTGGTTGGCTGAAGCTTTCTTT. Its protein is CASSLFWLAEAFF.

This clonotype occurred a few times. The chain links TRBV29-1 to TRBJ1-2, with D perhaps TRBD1 (6 bases). This CDR3 region has 13 residues. From germline, CDR1 is SQVTM and CDR2 ANQGSEA. V lost 4 bases, J lost 9 bases, and 18 bases lay in between. CDR3 DNA sequence: TGCAGCGTTGGGCAAGGGGGAAGGAGAAGCTACACCTTC. Translation: CSVGQGGRRSYTF.

This clonotype was seen at least ten times. The rearrangement links TRBV29-1 to TRBJ2-3; 7 bases map to TRBD2. Germline trimming cut 2 bases from V and 2 bases from J; bases unmatched to any gene: 4. Germline CDR1 and CDR2: SQVTM and ANQGSEA. The CDR3 extends over 14 amino acids. The CDR3 reads CSVERGRPTDTQYF. In nucleotides, the CDR3 is TGCAGCGTTGAACGCGGGAGACCCACAGATACGCAGTATTTT.

V and J are TRBV7-8 and TRBJ1-3; D is unclear. V was pared by 4 bases and J by 4 bases, with 11 bases between. The germline gives CDR1 SGHVS, CDR2 FQNEAQ. The CDR3 has 14 residues. The CDR3 coding sequence is TGTGCCAGCAGCTCACCCCTGGGGGGAAACACCATATATTTT. Translation gives CASSSPLGGNTIYF.

This clonotype was counted only a few times. The chain recombines TRBV11-2 with TRBJ1-1; D unclear. Germline CDR1 is SGHAT and CDR2 is FQNNGV. V was shortened by 0 bases and J by 1 base, with 9 bases between the two germline ends. This CDR3 contains 15 residues. CDR3 loop: CASSLDRFANTEAFF. The DNA for the CDR3 is TGTGCCAGCAGCTTAGATCGGTTCGCGAACACTGAAGCTTTCTTT.